A single sample is the source of the 10 T cell receptor beta chains below, sequenced in a study of OX40 agonist ivuxolimab in advanced cancers. Assay: immunoSEQ multiplex PCR; the TCRdb copy retains only in-frame clones and omits some. The sample carries 92,000 or so clones, 85% to 90% recorded once. The sample consisted of CD4+ or CD8+ T cells sorted from blood, taken in a trial of the OX40 agonist ivuxolimab. These receptors all stem from an adult with an advanced solid tumor such as melanoma, head and neck, liver or kidney cancer.

This chain uses TRBV27 with TRBJ1-1, with D maybe TRBD1 (5 bases). The CDR3 is made up of 14 amino acids. The V and J ends lost 3 bases and 5 bases respectively, with 13 bases between them. Germline V lookup: CDR1 MNHEY, CDR2 SMNVEV (reference sequence). CDR3 sequence: CASSLAGEGTEAFF. In nucleotides, the CDR3 is TGTGCCAGCAGTTTGGCGGGGGAGGGTACTGAAGCTTTCTTT.

The gene calls are TRBV11-3 and TRBJ1-1; 7 bases match TRBD1. The length of the CDR3 is 15 residues. Germline V gives CDR1 SGHNT, CDR2 YENEEA. Losses at the gene ends were 0 bases for V and 8 bases for J; bases not matched to a gene: 9. This chain's CDR3 is CASSLDGPGTAEAFF. CDR3 DNA: TGTGCCAGCAGCTTAGATGGGCCAGGGACAGCCGAAGCTTTCTTT.

The DNA for the CDR3 is TGTGCCAGCAGTGCCCTACCCCGGGGTCGAGGAAACACCATATATTTT. It encodes CASSALPRGRGNTIYF. This chain joins TRBV28 and TRBJ1-3; no clear D. Germline values: CDR1 MDHEN, CDR2 SYDVKM. Trimming left V 5 bases short and J 4 bases short, with 18 bases between. This CDR3 is 16 amino acids long.

The CDR3 here is CASKVTAAHNQPQHF. The CDR3 region has the DNA TGTGCCAGCAAAGTTACAGCGGCGCACAATCAGCCCCAGCATTTT. The gene calls are TRBV6-6 and TRBJ1-5; D is ambiguous. CDR3 length: 15 amino acids. Trimming took 7 bases from V and 3 from J, leaving 16 bases between them. Germline V gene data show CDR1 as MNHNY and CDR2 as SVGAGI (reference sequence).

V gene TRBV2 combines with J gene TRBJ1-2; D gene uncertain. Trimming took 2 bases from V and 6 from J, leaving 10 bases between them. The V gene's germline CDR1 is SNHLY and CDR2 FYNNEI. The CDR3 is made up of 13 amino acids. The CDR3 DNA follows: TGTGCCAGCAGTGAAACGGGAATGGATGGCTACACCTTC. Its translation: CASSETGMDGYTF.

The chain uses TRBV5-6 and TRBJ1-2; D may be TRBD1 (5 bases). The germline V gene encodes CDR1 SGHDT and CDR2 YYEEEE. The CDR3 consists of 16 residues. V was shortened by 0 bases and J by 3 bases, with 15 bases between the two germline ends. CDR3 nucleotides: TGTGCCAGCAGCTTGGGGTTCCAACCAGGGTACTATGGCTACACCTTC. Amino acid sequence: CASSLGFQPGYYGYTF. The variable domain in full, with the rest retrieved from reference TRBV5-6 and TRBJ1-2, is DAGVTQSPTHLIKTRGQQVTLRCSPKSGHDTVSWYQQALGQGPQFIFQYYEEEERQRGNFPDRFSGHQFPNYSSELNVNALLLGDSALYLCASSLGFQPGYYGYTFGSGTRLTVV.

V and J are TRBV9 and TRBJ1-2; maybe TRBD1 (6 bases). This CDR3 is built from 12 residues. Trimming removed 6 bases at V and 3 bases at J, with 9 bases between. Germline V CDR1 and CDR2: SGDLS, YYNGEE. The CDR3 spells CASNREDYGYTF. In DNA form, the CDR3 reads TGTGCCAGCAACAGGGAAGACTATGGCTACACCTTC. Full variable domain (outside the CDR3, taken from reference TRBV9 and TRBJ1-2): DSGVTQTPKHLITATGQRVTLRCSPRSGDLSVYWYQQSLDQGLQFLIQYYNGEERAKGNILERFSAQQFPDLHSELNLSSLELGDSALYFCASNREDYGYTFGSGTRLTVV.

Only one count was recorded for this clone. This rearrangement joins TRBV9 to TRBJ2-1; 13 bases match TRBD2. V lost 4 bases, J lost 1 base, and 5 bases stayed unmatched. This CDR3 spans 17 amino acids. Germline V lookup: CDR1 SGDLS, CDR2 YYNGEE. The CDR3 coding sequence is TGTGCCAGCAGCCGGACTAGCGGGAGCGGTTCCTACAATGAGCAGTTCTTC. The encoded protein is CASSRTSGSGSYNEQFF.

The CDR3, as DNA: TGTGCCAGCACCCCTGGGAGGTACAATGAGCAGTTCTTC. Amino acid sequence: CASTPGRYNEQFF. This chain connects TRBV6-5 to TRBJ2-1, with a possible D match to TRBD2 (6 bases). From germline, CDR1 is MNHEY and CDR2 SVGAGI. The CDR3 extends over 13 amino acids. V lost 7 bases, J lost 4 bases, and 11 bases lay in between.

The genes are TRBV18 and TRBJ2-2; TRBD2 is a possible D gene (5 bases). The germline CDR1 and CDR2 sequences are KGHSH and LQKENI. V lost 6 bases and J 0 bases, leaving 5 bases between the germline ends. The CDR3 length is 13 residues. The CDR3 is CASSSANTGELFF. In DNA form, the CDR3 reads TGTGCCAGCTCTAGCGCGAACACCGGGGAGCTGTTTTTT.